A single sample gave rise to the 30 T cell receptor beta chains below, sequenced in a study of T cell changes during pregnancy in multiple sclerosis. The data were produced by immunoSEQ multiplex PCR, yet TCRdb's version contains in-frame clones alone and is incomplete. The sample records roughly 64,000 clones, 92% being singletons. The specimen comprised peripheral blood, sampled in the second trimester of pregnancy. These receptors were taken from a female donor with multiple sclerosis, enrolled in a pregnancy study.

In its sample, this clone was seen many times. The chain employs TRBV11-2 and TRBJ2-5; 8 bases map to TRBD2. Losses at the gene ends were 2 bases for V and 2 bases for J; bases not matched to a gene: 4. This CDR3 has 15 amino acids. Germline assignment: CDR1 SGHAT and CDR2 FQNNGV. Written as DNA, the CDR3 is TGTGCCAGCAGCTTACTAGCGGGTCTACAAGAGACCCAGTACTTC. It yields the protein CASSLLAGLQETQYF. Full variable domain (remainder filled in from reference TRBV11-2 and TRBJ2-5): EAGVAQSPRYKIIEKRQSVAFWCNPISGHATLYWYQQILGQGPKLLIQFQNNGVVDDSQLPKDRFSAERLKGVDSTLKIQPAKLEDSAVYLCASSLLAGLQETQYFGPGTRLLVL.

V usage is TRBV6-5 and J usage is TRBJ1-1; D is unresolved. Germline loops: CDR1 MNHEY, CDR2 SVGAGI. The CDR3 spans 14 residues. V gave up 0 bases and J gave up 4 bases, with 9 bases separating them. CDR3 sequence: CASSYSYEGTEAFF. For the CDR3, the DNA is TGTGCCAGCAGTTACTCATATGAGGGCACTGAAGCTTTCTTT.

The CDR3 DNA sequence: TGTGCCAGCAGCTTAGACGGCGGGAGGGCCGGCGAGCAGTACTTC. It is translated as CASSLDGGRAGEQYF. The V and J genes are TRBV7-2 and TRBJ2-7; the match to TRBD2 covers 9 bases. The length of the CDR3 is 15 residues. Germline V gene data show CDR1 as SGHTA and CDR2 as FQGNSA. The trim removed 1 base at V and 6 bases at J, leaving 7 bases unmatched.

This chain joins TRBV5-5 and TRBJ2-7, with D possibly matching TRBD1 (5 bases). Deletions cut 0 bases from V and 5 bases from J, with 18 bases between. The CDR3 extends over 16 amino acids. CDR1 and CDR2 from the germline V gene are SGHKS and YYEKEE (reference sequence). DNA for the CDR3: TGTGCCAGCAGCTTGGCCTCGGCGGCAGGGTGGAACGAGCAGTACTTC. Translating it yields CASSLASAAGWNEQYF.

CDR3 sequence: CASSQVWGGDQPQHF. The DNA for the CDR3 is TGTGCCAGCAGCCAAGTGTGGGGGGGAGATCAGCCCCAGCATTTT. V is TRBV4-2 and J is TRBJ1-5, with D perhaps matching TRBD1 (5 bases). Deletions cut 1 base from V and 5 bases from J, with 12 bases between. CDR1 is LGHNA and CDR2 is YNFKEQ in the germline V gene. This CDR3 has 15 amino acids.

V gene TRBV9 combines with J gene TRBJ2-2; 8 nucleotides agree with TRBD1. This CDR3 has 15 residues. V lost 1 base to trimming and J lost 5 bases; unmatched junction nucleotides: 4. Germline V gene sequence: CDR1 SGDLS, CDR2 YYNGEE. CDR3 residues: CASSVNRGYTGELFF. Here the CDR3 DNA reads TGTGCCAGCAGCGTAAACAGGGGGTATACCGGGGAGCTGTTTTTT.

This chain connects TRBV7-2 to TRBJ2-7, with TRBD2 as a possible D gene (5 bases). Germline-derived CDR1 and CDR2 are SGHTA and FQGNSA. Trimming removed 5 bases from V and 0 bases from J, with 11 bases in between. This CDR3 comprises 14 residues. CDR3 loop: CASSHPGLSYEQYF. In DNA form, the CDR3 reads TGTGCCAGCAGCCACCCCGGACTCTCCTACGAGCAGTACTTC.

The chain uses TRBV4-1 and TRBJ2-1; TRBD1 agrees at 9 bases. The V gene's germline CDR1 is MGHRA and CDR2 YSYEKL. The CDR3 contains 15 residues. J was trimmed by 1 base and V by 4 bases; bases with no gene match: 2. DNA of the CDR3: TGCGCCAGCAGCCTTGGACAGGGGTCCTACAATGAGCAGTTCTTC. It translates to CASSLGQGSYNEQFF.

The chain recombines TRBV28 with TRBJ1-2; 8 bases fit TRBD1. CDR1 MDHEN and CDR2 SYDVKM come from the germline V gene. The CDR3 totals 14 residues. J was trimmed by 5 bases and V by 6 bases; bases with no gene match: 8. The CDR3: CASSRAGGIYGYTF. The DNA for the CDR3 is TGTGCCAGCAGCCGCGCAGGGGGCATATATGGCTACACCTTC.

The chain joins TRBV28 to TRBJ2-7; tentative D call: TRBD2 (6 bases). The germline V gene encodes CDR1 MDHEN and CDR2 SYDVKM. CDR3 length equals 13 residues. The V end was cut by 6 bases, the J end by 4 bases, with 13 bases between. CDR3 in amino acids: CASSLGTPYEQYF. CDR3 DNA: TGTGCCAGCAGCCTGGGGACTCCATACGAGCAGTACTTC.

CDR3 coding DNA: TGCGCCAGCAGTGATTCGTTTACGAGTGGCTACACCTTC. Amino acid sequence: CASSDSFTSGYTF. This chain connects TRBV10-1 to TRBJ1-2; D remains ambiguous. Germline CDR1 WNHNN, CDR2 SYGVQD (reference sequence). This CDR3 is built from 13 residues. The V gene lost 3 bases and the J gene lost 7 bases, with 12 bases spanning the gap.

The chain joins TRBV2 to TRBJ2-7, with 7 bases identical to TRBD2. The CDR3 covers 13 residues. V gave up 7 bases and J gave up 4 bases; unmatched junction bases: 7. CDR1 is SNHLY, CDR2 FYNNEI, per germline. CDR3 coding DNA: TGTGCCAGCAAAGGACTAGTAGTGTACGAGCAGTACTTC. It translates to CASKGLVVYEQYF.

The chain combines TRBV19 with TRBJ1-2, with 11 nucleotides matching TRBD1. With V trimmed by 6 bases and J by 4 bases, 1 base remained unmatched. Germline CDR1 and CDR2: LNHDA and SQIVND (reference sequence). The CDR3 sequence is 13 residues long. CDR3 region: CASRGQGAYGYTF. In nucleotides, the CDR3 is TGTGCCAGTAGAGGACAGGGGGCCTATGGCTACACCTTC. Combining the CDR3 with reference TRBV19 and TRBJ1-2 gives the whole variable domain DGGITQSPKYLFRKEGQNVTLSCEQNLNHDAMYWYRQDPGQGLRLIYYSQIVNDFQKGDIAEGYSVSREKKESFPLTVTSAQKNPTAFYLCASRGQGAYGYTFGSGTRLTVV.

The chain has TRBV28 and TRBJ2-4, with D maybe TRBD1 (6 bases). Trimming pared 5 bases from V and 5 bases from J, leaving 10 bases between. The CDR3 is 13 residues long. The V gene's germline CDR1 is MDHEN and CDR2 SYDVKM. CDR3 bases: TGTGCCAGCAGTACAGGGATTGAAAACATTCAGTACTTC. Protein sequence: CASSTGIENIQYF.

V usage is TRBV6-4 and J usage is TRBJ2-5, with a weak D call TRBD2 (5 bases). Germline CDR1 and CDR2: MRHNA and SNTAGT. This CDR3 has 13 residues. The V and J ends lost 3 bases and 4 bases respectively, with 9 bases between them. The CDR3, as DNA: TGTGCCAGCAGTGAGAGGGATGCAGAGACCCAGTACTTC. Protein: CASSERDAETQYF.

The chain uses TRBV5-1 and TRBJ2-7, with D tentatively TRBD1 (6 bases). The germline V and J ends were trimmed by 2 bases and 6 bases, with 12 bases remaining between them. The germline V gene encodes CDR1 SGHRS and CDR2 YFSETQ. The CDR3 is 13 residues long. CDR3 protein: CASSFGTSGEQYF. CDR3 DNA sequence: TGCGCCAGCAGCTTCGGGACATCTGGCGAGCAGTACTTC.

V is TRBV18 and J is TRBJ2-3; the D gene is possibly TRBD1 (6 bases). The CDR3 has 14 residues. Germline assignment: CDR1 KGHSH and CDR2 LQKENI. V shed 4 bases and J shed 2 bases, with 10 bases lying between them. The CDR3, as DNA: TGTGCCAGCTCACAACAGGGAACCACAGATACGCAGTATTTT. It specifies CASSQQGTTDTQYF.

The J gene is TRBJ2-5, the V gene TRBV4-3; TRBD2 agrees at 7 bases. Germline CDR1 and CDR2: LGHNA and YSLEER. V shed 0 bases and J 5 bases; nucleotides not matched to a gene: 6. The CDR3 extends over 15 amino acids. CDR3 sequence: CASSQDLLGGETQYF. For the CDR3, the DNA is TGCGCCAGCAGCCAAGATTTACTGGGGGGGGAGACCCAGTACTTC.

This chain connects TRBV19 to TRBJ2-7; TRBD2 might be the D (5 bases). V was cut by 8 bases and J by 3 bases, with 11 bases left in between. Germline-derived CDR1 and CDR2 are LNHDA and SQIVND (reference sequence). This CDR3 contains 12 residues. This CDR3 reads CASGSGDYEQYF. The CDR3 DNA follows: TGTGCCAGTGGTTCCGGGGACTACGAGCAGTACTTC.

The chain recombines TRBV19 with TRBJ2-7; perhaps TRBD2 as D (6 bases). V was shortened by 5 bases and J by 5 bases, with 13 bases between the two germline ends. The CDR3 runs 13 residues. Germline V CDR1 and CDR2: LNHDA, SQIVND (reference sequence). The CDR3 DNA sequence: TGTGCCAGTAGTGAGGGAGGACTCCACGAGCAGTACTTC. It yields the protein CASSEGGLHEQYF.

J is TRBJ2-1 and V is TRBV7-9, with TRBD2 matching 7 bases. This CDR3 has 15 amino acids. CDR1 SEHNR and CDR2 FQNEAQ come from the germline V gene (reference sequence). V lost 5 bases to trimming and J lost 3 bases; unmatched junction nucleotides: 7. Here the CDR3 reads CASSASGMGYNEQFF. As DNA, the CDR3 is TGTGCCAGCAGCGCCAGCGGGATGGGCTACAATGAGCAGTTCTTC. The full variable domain, its missing parts supplied by reference TRBV7-9 and TRBJ2-1, is DTGVSQNPRHKITKRGQNVTFRCDPISEHNRLYWYRQTLGQGPEFLTYFQNEAQLEKSRLLSDRFSAERPKGSFSTLEIQRTEQGDSAMYLCASSASGMGYNEQFFGPGTRLTVL.

This chain joins TRBV18 and TRBJ1-2; 10 positions match TRBD1. This CDR3 is built from 15 residues. Germline assignment: CDR1 KGHSH and CDR2 LQKENI. Trimming at V came to 3 bases and at J to 6 bases, leaving 7 bases not matched to a gene. The DNA of the CDR3 is TGTGCCAGCTCACCGACAGGGGGCGCCGCAGATGGCTACACCTTC. This translates into CASSPTGGAADGYTF. The full variable domain, with the rest looked up from reference TRBV18 and TRBJ1-2, is NAGVMQNPRHLVRRRGQEARLRCSPMKGHSHVYWYRQLPEEGLKFMVYLQKENIIDESGMPKERFSAEFPKEGPSILRIQQVVRGDSAAYFCASSPTGGAADGYTFGSGTRLTVV.

The table lists this clone with a count of one. The chain employs TRBV5-6 and TRBJ1-1; D is perhaps TRBD1 (5 bases). This CDR3 is built from 13 residues. Germline assignment: CDR1 SGHDT and CDR2 YYEEEE. The V gene lost 2 bases and the J gene lost 3 bases, with 8 bases spanning the gap. CDR3 sequence reads: CASSFREYTEAFF. The DNA for the CDR3 is TGTGCCAGCAGCTTCAGGGAATACACTGAAGCTTTCTTT.

The chain links TRBV6-6 to TRBJ2-5; tentative D call: TRBD1 (5 bases). Per germline, CDR1 MNHNY and CDR2 SVGAGI (reference sequence). V was pared by 2 bases and J by 4 bases, with 14 bases between. The CDR3 extends over 15 amino acids. The CDR3, as DNA: TGTGCCAGCAGTTACGATGCAGGGTCGGGAGAGACCCAGTACTTC. It yields the protein CASSYDAGSGETQYF.

The chain uses TRBV4-3 and TRBJ2-7, with 7 positions matching TRBD1. Germline trimming cut 2 bases from V and 2 bases from J; bases unmatched to any gene: 3. CDR3 size: 14 residues. Germline V gene lookup returns CDR1 LGHNA and CDR2 YSLEER. CDR3 sequence: CASSQLQGTYEQYF. As DNA, the CDR3 is TGCGCCAGCAGCCAACTACAGGGGACCTACGAGCAGTACTTC.

The rearrangement links TRBV19 to TRBJ1-5; perhaps TRBD1 as D (6 bases). V was clipped by 3 bases and J by 4 bases, with 16 bases between them. The CDR3 is 16 amino acids. Per the germline V gene, CDR1 is LNHDA and CDR2 is SQIVND (reference sequence). The CDR3, as DNA: TGTGCCAGTAGTATGGGGGCACGGGGACGAAATCAGCCCCAGCATTTT. This translates into CASSMGARGRNQPQHF.

V and J are TRBV27 and TRBJ2-1, with a tentative D call TRBD1 (6 bases). Germline V gives CDR1 MNHEY, CDR2 SMNVEV (reference sequence). CDR3 size: 13 residues. V lost 3 bases to trimming and J lost 7 bases, with 10 bases between them. CDR3: CASSLGAGNEQFF. The CDR3 DNA is TGTGCCAGCAGTTTGGGGGCCGGGAATGAGCAGTTCTTC.

V gene TRBV28 combines with J gene TRBJ2-2, with 7 bases aligning to TRBD2. The length of the CDR3 is 15 residues. V shed 2 bases, J shed 5 bases, and the junction held 5 bases outside the gene matches. The germline gives CDR1 MDHEN, CDR2 SYDVKM. CDR3 region: CASSLPGAGTGELFF. The CDR3, as DNA: TGTGCCAGCAGTTTACCGGGAGCGGGGACCGGGGAGCTGTTTTTT.

DNA for the CDR3: TGCGCCAGCAGTCAATCGAGACGACTGAACACCGGGGAGCTGTTTTTT. Translating gives CASSQSRRLNTGELFF. The chain uses TRBV23-1 and TRBJ2-2; D not certain. TRBV23-1 is recorded as an ORF, its role being uncertain. This CDR3 contains 16 residues. Trimming shortened V by 0 bases and J by 1 base, and 9 bases separated the two germline ends.

This chain connects TRBV2 to TRBJ2-3, with no clear D. The CDR3 runs 15 residues. Between the trimmed V and J ends, which lost 8 bases and 2 bases, there was a span of 17 bases. The germline CDR1 and CDR2 sequences are SNHLY and FYNNEI. CDR3 region: CASDMGSSDTDTQYF. CDR3 bases: TGTGCCAGCGATATGGGCAGCTCAGACACAGATACGCAGTATTTT.